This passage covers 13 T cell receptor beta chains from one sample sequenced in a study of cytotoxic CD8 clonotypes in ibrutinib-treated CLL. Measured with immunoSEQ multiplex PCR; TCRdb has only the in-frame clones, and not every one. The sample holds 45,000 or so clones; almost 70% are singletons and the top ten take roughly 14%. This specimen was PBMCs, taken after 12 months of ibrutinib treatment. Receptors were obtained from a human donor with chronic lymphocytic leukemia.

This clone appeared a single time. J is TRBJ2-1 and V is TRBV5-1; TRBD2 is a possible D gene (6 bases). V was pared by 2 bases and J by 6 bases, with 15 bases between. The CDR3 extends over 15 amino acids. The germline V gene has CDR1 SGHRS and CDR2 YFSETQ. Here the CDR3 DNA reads TGCGCCAGCAGCTTTATACCGGGAGAAGGCAATGAGCAGTTCTTC. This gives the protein CASSFIPGEGNEQFF.

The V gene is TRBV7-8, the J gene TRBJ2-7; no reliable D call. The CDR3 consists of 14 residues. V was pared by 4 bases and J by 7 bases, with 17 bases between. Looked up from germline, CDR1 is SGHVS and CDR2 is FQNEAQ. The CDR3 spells CASSSDYGVGEQYF. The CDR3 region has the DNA TGTGCCAGCAGCTCCGATTATGGGGTTGGTGAGCAGTACTTC.

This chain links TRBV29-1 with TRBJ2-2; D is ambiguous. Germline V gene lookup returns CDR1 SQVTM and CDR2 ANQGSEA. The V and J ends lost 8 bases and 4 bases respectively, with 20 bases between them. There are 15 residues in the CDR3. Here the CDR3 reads CSSPRFRSPTGELFF. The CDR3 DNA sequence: TGCAGCTCTCCTAGATTTCGGAGCCCCACCGGGGAGCTGTTTTTT.

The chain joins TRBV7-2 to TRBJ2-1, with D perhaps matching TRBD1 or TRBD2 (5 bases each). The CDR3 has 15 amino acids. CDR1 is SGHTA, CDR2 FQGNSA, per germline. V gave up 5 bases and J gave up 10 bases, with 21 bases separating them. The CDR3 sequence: CASSPPGGYRIEQFF. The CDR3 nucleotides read TGTGCCAGCAGCCCCCCTGGGGGTTATCGGATCGAGCAGTTCTTC.

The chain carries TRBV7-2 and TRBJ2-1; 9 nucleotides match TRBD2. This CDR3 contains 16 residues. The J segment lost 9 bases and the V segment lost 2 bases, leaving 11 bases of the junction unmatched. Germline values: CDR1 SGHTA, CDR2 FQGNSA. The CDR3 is CASSLMAGGQGTEQFF. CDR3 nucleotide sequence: TGTGCCAGCAGCTTAATGGCGGGAGGGCAAGGTACTGAGCAGTTCTTC.

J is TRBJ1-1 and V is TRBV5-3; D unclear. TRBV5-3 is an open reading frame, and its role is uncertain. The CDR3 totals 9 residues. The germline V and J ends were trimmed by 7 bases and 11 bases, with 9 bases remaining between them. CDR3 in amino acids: CARHNGAFF. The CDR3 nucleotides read TGTGCCAGACATAATGGGGCTTTCTTT.

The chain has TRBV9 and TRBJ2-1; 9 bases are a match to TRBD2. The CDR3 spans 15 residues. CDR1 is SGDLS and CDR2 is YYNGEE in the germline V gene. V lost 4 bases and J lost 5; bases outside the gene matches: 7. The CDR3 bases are TGTGCCAGCAGCCCTAGCGGGATTGCTAACAATGAGCAGTTCTTC. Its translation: CASSPSGIANNEQFF.

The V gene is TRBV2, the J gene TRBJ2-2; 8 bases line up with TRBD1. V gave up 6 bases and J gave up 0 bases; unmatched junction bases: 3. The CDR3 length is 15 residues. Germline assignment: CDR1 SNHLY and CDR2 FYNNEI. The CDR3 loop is CASRTTGANTGELFF. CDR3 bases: TGTGCCAGCAGAACGACAGGGGCGAACACCGGGGAGCTGTTTTTT.

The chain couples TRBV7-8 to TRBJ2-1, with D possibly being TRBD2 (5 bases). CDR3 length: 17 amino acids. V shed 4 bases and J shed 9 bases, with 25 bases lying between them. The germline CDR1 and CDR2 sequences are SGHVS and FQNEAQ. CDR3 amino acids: CASSYRTGTLSQAEQFF. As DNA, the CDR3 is TGTGCCAGCAGCTATAGGACGGGAACATTATCACAAGCTGAGCAGTTCTTC. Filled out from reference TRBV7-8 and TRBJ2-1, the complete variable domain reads GAGVSQSPRYKVAKRGQDVALRCDPISGHVSLFWYQQALGQGPEFLTYFQNEAQLDKSGLPSDRFFAERPEGSVSTLKIQRTQQEDSAVYLCASSYRTGTLSQAEQFFGPGTRLTVL.

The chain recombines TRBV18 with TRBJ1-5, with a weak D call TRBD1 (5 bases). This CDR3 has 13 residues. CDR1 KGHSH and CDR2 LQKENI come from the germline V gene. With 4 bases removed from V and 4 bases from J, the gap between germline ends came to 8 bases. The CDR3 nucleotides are TGTGCCAGCTCACAACAGGAAAATCAGCCCCAGCATTTT. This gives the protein CASSQQENQPQHF.

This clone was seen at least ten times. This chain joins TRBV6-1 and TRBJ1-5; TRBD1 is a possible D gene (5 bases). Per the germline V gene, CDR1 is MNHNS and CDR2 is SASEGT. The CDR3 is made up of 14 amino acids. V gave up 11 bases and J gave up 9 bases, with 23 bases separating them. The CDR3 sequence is CASTRGGGPGPQHF. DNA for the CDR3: TGTGCCTCAACCCGGGGGGGAGGGCCGGGGCCCCAGCATTTT.

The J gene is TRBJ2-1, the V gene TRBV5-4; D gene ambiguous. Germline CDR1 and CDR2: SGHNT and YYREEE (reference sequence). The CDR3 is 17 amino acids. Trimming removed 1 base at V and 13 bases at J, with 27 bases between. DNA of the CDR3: TGTGCCAGCAGCTTGCCAAGGGCGCAGAGTATGATAGCACCTCAGTTCTTC. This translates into CASSLPRAQSMIAPQFF.

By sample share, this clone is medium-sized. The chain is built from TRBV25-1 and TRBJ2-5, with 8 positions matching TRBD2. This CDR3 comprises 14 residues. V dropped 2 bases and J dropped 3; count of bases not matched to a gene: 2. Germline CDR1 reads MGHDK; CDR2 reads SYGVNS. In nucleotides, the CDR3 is TGTGCCAGCAGTGAACGGGGGGGGGAAGAGACCCAGTACTTC. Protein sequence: CASSERGGEETQYF. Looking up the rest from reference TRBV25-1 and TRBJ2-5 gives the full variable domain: EADIYQTPRYLVIGTGKKITLECSQTMGHDKMYWYQQDPGMELHLIHYSYGVNSTEKGDLSSESTVSRIRTEHFPLTLESARPSHTSQYLCASSERGGEETQYFGPGTRLLVL.